The entry below describes one T cell receptor (beta chain). Its antigen is not identified. TCRdb's copy holds only in-frame clones and misses some; the assay was immunoSEQ multiplex PCR. The sample consists of roughly 100,000 clones, about 93% of them appearing once. The sample originates from a study of T cell responses to AZD1222 COVID-19 vaccine. Across the study: Second doses that came at about 4 or about 12 weeks were put together.

Study findings and constraints: Reportedly, nearly half of unique spike TCRs recognized epitopes outside B.1.351/B.1.1.7 mutations. Sampled repertoires all dated from after the peak T cell response. The donors showed a predominance of white British ancestry and of females, with possible underestimation of clonal diversity.

The CDR3 totals 21 residues. Germline V gene sequence: CDR1 MNHEY, CDR2 SMNVEV (reference sequence). V gave up 7 bases and J gave up 2 bases, with 35 bases separating them. This clonotype was obtained from an adult in good health. The V gene is TRBV27, the J gene TRBJ1-2; D gene uncertain. Specimen: peripheral blood, collected on day 0 of AZD1222 vaccination. The CDR3 reads CASKPRRAPDRFGLGNYGYTF. The CDR3 DNA reads as TGTGCCAGCAAACCCCGAAGGGCTCCAGACCGGTTCGGTTTAGGGAACTATGGCTACACCTTC.